Included here is one T cell receptor (beta chain) sequence, with context. This specimen belongs to a study of blood T cell repertoires in COVID-19. Study information: PBMCs, B-cell-depleted T cells, or T cells were the source of the cDNA or gDNA that made up the material.

The CDR3 loop spans 15 amino acids. The V end was cut by 0 bases, the J end by 4 bases, with 10 bases between. Germline V gene data show CDR1 as SGHAT and CDR2 as FQNNGV. In the original workflow: Reference gene primer amplification yielded estimated nucleated cell counts. Here immunoSEQ multiplex PCR was the method, and the copy in TCRdb shows in-frame clones only, minus some. Clone size and V and J calls were adopted from that table, with D and trimming inferred from the DNA. This sample carries more than 300,000 clones, about 91% of them seen once, and the ten largest clones take 1.5% to 2%. The Seattle patients, enrolled during active infection, were followed longitudinally.

Material for sequencing was peripheral blood. V is TRBV11-2 and J is TRBJ1-5, with D maybe TRBD1 (5 bases). The sequence came from a woman aged 25 to 45 with COVID-19, enrolled during active disease. The CDR3 reads CASSLDYRTNQPQHF. The CDR3 DNA is TGTGCCAGCAGCTTAGACTACAGGACAAATCAGCCCCAGCATTTT.